The clone carrying this T cell receptor beta chain was counted a few times. The antigen is undetermined. This sample is drawn from a study of cytomegalovirus exposure and HLA in healthy donors. It was with 60 Vbeta and 13 Jbeta primers that the PCR ran. Clones were read by immunoSEQ multiplex PCR, and TCRdb kept only the in-frame ones, dropping some. This sample carries some 100,000 clones, around three quarters of them seen once, and the ten largest clones take over 4%. The CDR3 has 13 amino acids. V was shortened by 1 base and J by 0 bases, with 4 bases between the two germline ends. Germline assignment: CDR1 SEHNR and CDR2 FQNEAQ (reference sequence). Study findings and constraints: Presence/absence analyses supposed approximately even sequencing depth among donors.

J is TRBJ2-7 and V is TRBV7-9, with D hard to call. The sequence was obtained from a female donor in good health and CMV-seropositive. Material: PBMCs. CDR3 sequence: CASSLDSSYEQYF. In DNA form, the CDR3 reads TGTGCCAGCAGCTTAGACAGCTCCTACGAGCAGTACTTC.